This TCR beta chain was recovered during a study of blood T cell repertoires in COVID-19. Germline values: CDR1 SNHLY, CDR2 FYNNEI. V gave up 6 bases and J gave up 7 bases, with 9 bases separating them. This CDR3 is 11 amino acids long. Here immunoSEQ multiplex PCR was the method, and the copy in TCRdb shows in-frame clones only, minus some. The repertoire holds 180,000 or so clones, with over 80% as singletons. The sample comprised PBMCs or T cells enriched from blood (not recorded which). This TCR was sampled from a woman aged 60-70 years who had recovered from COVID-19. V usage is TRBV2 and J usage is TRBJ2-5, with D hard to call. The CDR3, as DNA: TGTGCCAGCAGCCCCGTCCCGACCCAGTACTTC. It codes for CASSPVPTQYF. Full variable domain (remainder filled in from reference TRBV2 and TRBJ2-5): EPEVTQTPSHQVTQMGQEVILRCVPISNHLYFYWYRQILGQKVEFLVSFYNNEISEKSEIFDDQFSVERPDGSNFTLKIRSTKLEDSAMYFCASSPVPTQYFGPGTRLLVL.